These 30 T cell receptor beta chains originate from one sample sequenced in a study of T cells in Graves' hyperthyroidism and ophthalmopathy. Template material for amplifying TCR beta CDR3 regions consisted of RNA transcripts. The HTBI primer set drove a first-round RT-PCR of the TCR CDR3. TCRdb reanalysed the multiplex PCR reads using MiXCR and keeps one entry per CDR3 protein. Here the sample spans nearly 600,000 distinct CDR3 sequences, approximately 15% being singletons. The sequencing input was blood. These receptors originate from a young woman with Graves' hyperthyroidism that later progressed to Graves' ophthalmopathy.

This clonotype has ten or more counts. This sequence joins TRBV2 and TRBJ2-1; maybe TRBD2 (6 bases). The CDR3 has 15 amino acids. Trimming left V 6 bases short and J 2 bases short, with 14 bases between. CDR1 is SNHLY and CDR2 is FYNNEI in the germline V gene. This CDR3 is CASSDYSGPYNEQFF. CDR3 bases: TGTGCCAGCAGCGATTATAGCGGACCCTACAATGAGCAGTTCTTC. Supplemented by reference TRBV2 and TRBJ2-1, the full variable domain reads EPEVTQTPSHQVTQMGQEVILRCVPISNHLYFYWYRQILGQKVEFLVSFYNNEISEKSEIFDDQFSVERPDGSNFTLKIRSTKLEDSAMYFCASSDYSGPYNEQFFGPGTRLTVL.

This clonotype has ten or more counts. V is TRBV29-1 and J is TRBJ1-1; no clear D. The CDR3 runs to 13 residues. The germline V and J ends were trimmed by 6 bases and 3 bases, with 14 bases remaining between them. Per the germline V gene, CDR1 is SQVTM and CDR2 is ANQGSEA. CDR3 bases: TGCAGCGTGATACTGAGTACGGACACTGAAGCTTTCTTT. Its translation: CSVILSTDTEAFF.

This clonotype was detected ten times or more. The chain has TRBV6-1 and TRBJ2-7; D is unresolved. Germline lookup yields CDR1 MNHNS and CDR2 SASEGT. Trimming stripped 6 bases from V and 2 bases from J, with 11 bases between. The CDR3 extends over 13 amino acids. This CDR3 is CASSPGLTYEQYF. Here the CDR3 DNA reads TGTGCCAGCAGCCCCGGGCTCACCTACGAGCAGTACTTC.

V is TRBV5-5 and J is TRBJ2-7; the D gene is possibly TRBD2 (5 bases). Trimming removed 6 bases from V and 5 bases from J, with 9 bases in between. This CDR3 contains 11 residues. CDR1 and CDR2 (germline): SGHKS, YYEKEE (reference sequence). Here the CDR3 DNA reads TGTGCCAGCACCCCGGGGAACGAGCAGTACTTC. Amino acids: CASTPGNEQYF.

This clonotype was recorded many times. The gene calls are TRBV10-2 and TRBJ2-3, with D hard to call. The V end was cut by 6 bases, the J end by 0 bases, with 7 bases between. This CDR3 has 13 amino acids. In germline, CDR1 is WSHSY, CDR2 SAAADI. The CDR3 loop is CASRSTSTDTQYF. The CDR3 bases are TGCGCCAGCAGATCGACTAGCACAGATACGCAGTATTTT.

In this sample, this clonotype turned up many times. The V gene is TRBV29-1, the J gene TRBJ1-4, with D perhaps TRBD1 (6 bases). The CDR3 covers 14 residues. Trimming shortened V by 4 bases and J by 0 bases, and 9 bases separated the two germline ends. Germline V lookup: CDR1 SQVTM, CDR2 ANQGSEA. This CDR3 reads CSVADSATNEKLFF. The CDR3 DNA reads TGCAGCGTTGCGGACAGTGCAACTAATGAAAAACTGTTTTTT.

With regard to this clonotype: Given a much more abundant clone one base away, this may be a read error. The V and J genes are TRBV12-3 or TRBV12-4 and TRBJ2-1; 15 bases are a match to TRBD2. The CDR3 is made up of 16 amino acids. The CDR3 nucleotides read TGTGCCGGCAGATTGAGGACTAGCGGGAGGGACAATGAGCAGTTCTTC. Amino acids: CAGRLRTSGRDNEQFF.

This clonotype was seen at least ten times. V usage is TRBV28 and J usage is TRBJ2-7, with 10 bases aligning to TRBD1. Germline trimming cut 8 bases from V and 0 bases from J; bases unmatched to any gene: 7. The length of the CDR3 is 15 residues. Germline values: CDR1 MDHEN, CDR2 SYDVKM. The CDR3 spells CASCSRTGGSYEQYF. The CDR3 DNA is TGTGCCAGCTGTTCACGGACAGGGGGCTCCTACGAGCAGTACTTC.

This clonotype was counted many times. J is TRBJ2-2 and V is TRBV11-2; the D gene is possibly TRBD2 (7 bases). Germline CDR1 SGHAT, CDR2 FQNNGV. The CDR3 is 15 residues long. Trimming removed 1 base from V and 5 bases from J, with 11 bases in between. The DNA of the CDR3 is TGTGCCAGCAGCTTAGGAGGGGGGGTTACCGGGGAGCTGTTTTTT. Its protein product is CASSLGGGVTGELFF.

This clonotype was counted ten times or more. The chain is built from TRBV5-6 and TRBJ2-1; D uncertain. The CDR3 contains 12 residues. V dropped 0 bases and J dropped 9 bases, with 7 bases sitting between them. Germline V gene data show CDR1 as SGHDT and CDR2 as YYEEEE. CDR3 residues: CASSLGTAEQFF. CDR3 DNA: TGTGCCAGCAGCTTGGGCACGGCTGAGCAGTTCTTC. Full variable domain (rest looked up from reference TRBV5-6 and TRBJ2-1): DAGVTQSPTHLIKTRGQQVTLRCSPKSGHDTVSWYQQALGQGPQFIFQYYEEEERQRGNFPDRFSGHQFPNYSSELNVNALLLGDSALYLCASSLGTAEQFFGPGTRLTVL.

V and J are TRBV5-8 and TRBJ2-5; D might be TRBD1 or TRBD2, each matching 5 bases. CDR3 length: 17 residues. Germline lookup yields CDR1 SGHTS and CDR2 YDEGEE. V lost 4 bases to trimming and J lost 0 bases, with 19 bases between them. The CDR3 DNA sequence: TGTGCCAGCAGCGCTCTTTCCGGGACGGTGTACCAAGAGACCCAGTACTTC. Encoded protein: CASSALSGTVYQETQYF. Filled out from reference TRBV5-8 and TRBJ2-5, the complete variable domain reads EAGVTQSPTHLIKTRGQQATLRCSPISGHTSVYWYQQALGLGLQFLLWYDEGEERNRGNFPPRFSGRQFPNYSSELNVNALELEDSALYLCASSALSGTVYQETQYFGPGTRLLVL.

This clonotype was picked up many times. The CDR3 DNA follows: TGTGCCAGCAGTCCGACAGGGAGCTACGAGCAGTACTTC. It translates to CASSPTGSYEQYF. The chain couples TRBV28 to TRBJ2-7; TRBD1 aligns across 7 bases. The CDR3 extends over 13 amino acids. Trimming removed 5 bases from V and 3 bases from J; junction bases left unmatched: 4. The germline CDR1 and CDR2 sequences are MDHEN and SYDVKM.

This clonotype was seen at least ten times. Here the CDR3 DNA reads TGTGCCTGGAGTGTAGGGGGAAGTAGCAATCAGCCCCAGCATTTT. This translates into CAWSVGGSSNQPQHF. The J gene is TRBJ1-5, the V gene TRBV30, with D possibly matching TRBD1 (6 bases). The V end was cut by 0 bases, the J end by 0 bases, with 9 bases between. The CDR3 consists of 15 residues. CDR1 is GTSNPN, CDR2 SVGIG, per germline (reference sequence).

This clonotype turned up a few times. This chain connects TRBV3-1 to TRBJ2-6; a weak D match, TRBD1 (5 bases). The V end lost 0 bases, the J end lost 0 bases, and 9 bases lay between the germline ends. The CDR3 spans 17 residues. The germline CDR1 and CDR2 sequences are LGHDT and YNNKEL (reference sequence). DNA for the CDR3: TGTGCCAGCAGCCAAGATATTAGGGGCTCTGGGGCCAACGTCCTGACTTTC. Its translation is CASSQDIRGSGANVLTF.

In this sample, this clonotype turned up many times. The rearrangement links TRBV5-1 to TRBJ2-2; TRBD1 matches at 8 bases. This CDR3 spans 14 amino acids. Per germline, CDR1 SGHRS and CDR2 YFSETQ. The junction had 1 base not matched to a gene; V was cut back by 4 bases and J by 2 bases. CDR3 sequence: CASSTGGNTGELFF. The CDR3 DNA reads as TGCGCCAGCAGCACAGGGGGAAACACCGGGGAGCTGTTTTTT.

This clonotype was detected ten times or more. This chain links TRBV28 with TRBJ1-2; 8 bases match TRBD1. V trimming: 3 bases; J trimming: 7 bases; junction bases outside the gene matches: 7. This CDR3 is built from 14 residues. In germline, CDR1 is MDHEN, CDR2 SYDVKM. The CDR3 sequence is CASSFTDRGFGYTF. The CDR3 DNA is TGTGCCAGCAGTTTTACCGACAGGGGCTTTGGCTACACCTTC.

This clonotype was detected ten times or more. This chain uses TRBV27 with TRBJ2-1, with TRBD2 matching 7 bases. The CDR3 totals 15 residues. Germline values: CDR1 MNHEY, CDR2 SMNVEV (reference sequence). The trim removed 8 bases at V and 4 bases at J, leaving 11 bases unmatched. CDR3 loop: CASYYPGGSYNEQFF. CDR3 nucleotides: TGTGCCAGCTATTACCCGGGGGGATCATACAATGAGCAGTTCTTC.

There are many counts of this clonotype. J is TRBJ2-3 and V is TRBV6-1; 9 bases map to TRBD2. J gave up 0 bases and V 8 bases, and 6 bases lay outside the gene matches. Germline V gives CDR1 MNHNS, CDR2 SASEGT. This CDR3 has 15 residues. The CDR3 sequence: CASAASGKSTDTQYF. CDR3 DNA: TGTGCCAGCGCCGCTAGCGGGAAGAGCACAGATACGCAGTATTTT.

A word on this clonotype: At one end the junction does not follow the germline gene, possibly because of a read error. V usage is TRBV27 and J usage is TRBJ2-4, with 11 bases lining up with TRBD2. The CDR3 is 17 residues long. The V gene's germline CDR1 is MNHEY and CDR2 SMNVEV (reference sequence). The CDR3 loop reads CASGLFTSGRNKNIQYF. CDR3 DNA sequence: TGTGCCAGCGGTTTATTTACTAGCGGGAGAAACAAAAACATTCAGTACTTC.

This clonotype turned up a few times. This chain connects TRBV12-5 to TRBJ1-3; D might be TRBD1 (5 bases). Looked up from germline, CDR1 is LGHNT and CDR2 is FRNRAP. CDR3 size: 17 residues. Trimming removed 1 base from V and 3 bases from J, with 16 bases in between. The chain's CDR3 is CASGLDLLRDGGNTIYF. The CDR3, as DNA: TGTGCTAGTGGTTTGGACCTCCTCCGGGACGGTGGAAACACCATATATTTT.

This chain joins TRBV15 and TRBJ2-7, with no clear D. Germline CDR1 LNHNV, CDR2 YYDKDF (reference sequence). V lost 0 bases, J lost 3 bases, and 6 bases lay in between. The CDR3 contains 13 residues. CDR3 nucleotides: TGTGCCACCAGCAGAGATTGGGACTACGAGCAGTACTTC. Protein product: CATSRDWDYEQYF.

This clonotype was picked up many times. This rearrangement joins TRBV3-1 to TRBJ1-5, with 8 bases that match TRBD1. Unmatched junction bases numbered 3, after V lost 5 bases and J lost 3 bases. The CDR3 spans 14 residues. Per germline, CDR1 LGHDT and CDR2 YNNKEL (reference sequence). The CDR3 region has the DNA TGTGCCAGCAGCGTGGGACAGGCCAATCAGCCCCAGCATTTT. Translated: CASSVGQANQPQHF.

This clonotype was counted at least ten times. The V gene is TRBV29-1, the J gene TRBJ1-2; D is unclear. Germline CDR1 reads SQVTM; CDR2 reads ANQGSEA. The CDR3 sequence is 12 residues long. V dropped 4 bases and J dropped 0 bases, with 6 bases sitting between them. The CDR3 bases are TGCAGCGTTGTAGTGACTAACTATGGCTACACCTTC. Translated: CSVVVTNYGYTF.

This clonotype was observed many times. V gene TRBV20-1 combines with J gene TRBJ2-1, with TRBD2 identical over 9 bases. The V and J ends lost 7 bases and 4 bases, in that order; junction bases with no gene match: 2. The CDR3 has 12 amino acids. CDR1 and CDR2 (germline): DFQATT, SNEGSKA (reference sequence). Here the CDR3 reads CSVAGEYNEQFF. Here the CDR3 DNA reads TGCAGTGTAGCGGGAGAGTACAATGAGCAGTTCTTC.

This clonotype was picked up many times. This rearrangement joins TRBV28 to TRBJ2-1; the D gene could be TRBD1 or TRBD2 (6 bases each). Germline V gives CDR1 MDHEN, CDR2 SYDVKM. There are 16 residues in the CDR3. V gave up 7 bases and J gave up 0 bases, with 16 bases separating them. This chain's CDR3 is CASTLLGGDSYNEQFF. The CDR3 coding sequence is TGTGCCAGCACCTTATTGGGGGGCGACTCCTACAATGAGCAGTTCTTC.

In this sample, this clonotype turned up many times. This CDR3 reads CAWSYTAAEAFF. In DNA, the CDR3 is TGTGCCTGGAGTTACACGGCTGCTGAAGCTTTCTTT. The chain couples TRBV30 to TRBJ1-1; no clear D gene. Trimming took 2 bases from V and 6 from J, leaving 10 bases between them. CDR1 is GTSNPN, CDR2 SVGIG, per germline (reference sequence). The CDR3 consists of 12 residues.

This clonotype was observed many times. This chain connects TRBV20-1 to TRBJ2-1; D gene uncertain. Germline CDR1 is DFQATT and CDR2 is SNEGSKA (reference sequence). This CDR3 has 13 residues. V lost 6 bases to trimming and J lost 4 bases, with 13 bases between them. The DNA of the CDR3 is TGCAGTGCCCCCCGAGACGGTTACAATGAGCAGTTCTTC. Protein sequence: CSAPRDGYNEQFF.

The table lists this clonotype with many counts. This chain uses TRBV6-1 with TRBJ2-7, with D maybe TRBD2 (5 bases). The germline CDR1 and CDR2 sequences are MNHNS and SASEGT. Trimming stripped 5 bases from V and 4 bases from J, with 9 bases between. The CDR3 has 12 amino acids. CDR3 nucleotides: TGTGCCAGCAGTAGTAGCGTTTACGAGCAGTACTTC. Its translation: CASSSSVYEQYF.

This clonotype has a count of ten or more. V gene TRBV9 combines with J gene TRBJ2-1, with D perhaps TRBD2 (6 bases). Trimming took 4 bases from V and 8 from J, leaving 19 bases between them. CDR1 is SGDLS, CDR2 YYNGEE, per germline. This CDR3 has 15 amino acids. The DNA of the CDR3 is TGTGCCAGCAGCCCAAAAATGACTAGTATCCATGAGCAGTTCTTC. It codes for CASSPKMTSIHEQFF.

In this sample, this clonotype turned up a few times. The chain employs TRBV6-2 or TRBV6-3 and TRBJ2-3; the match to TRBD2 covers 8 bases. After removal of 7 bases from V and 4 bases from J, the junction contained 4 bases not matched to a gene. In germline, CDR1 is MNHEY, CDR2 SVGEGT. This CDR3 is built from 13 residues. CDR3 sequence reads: CASTTSGSDTQYF. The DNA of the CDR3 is TGTGCCAGCACTACTAGCGGTTCAGATACGCAGTATTTT.